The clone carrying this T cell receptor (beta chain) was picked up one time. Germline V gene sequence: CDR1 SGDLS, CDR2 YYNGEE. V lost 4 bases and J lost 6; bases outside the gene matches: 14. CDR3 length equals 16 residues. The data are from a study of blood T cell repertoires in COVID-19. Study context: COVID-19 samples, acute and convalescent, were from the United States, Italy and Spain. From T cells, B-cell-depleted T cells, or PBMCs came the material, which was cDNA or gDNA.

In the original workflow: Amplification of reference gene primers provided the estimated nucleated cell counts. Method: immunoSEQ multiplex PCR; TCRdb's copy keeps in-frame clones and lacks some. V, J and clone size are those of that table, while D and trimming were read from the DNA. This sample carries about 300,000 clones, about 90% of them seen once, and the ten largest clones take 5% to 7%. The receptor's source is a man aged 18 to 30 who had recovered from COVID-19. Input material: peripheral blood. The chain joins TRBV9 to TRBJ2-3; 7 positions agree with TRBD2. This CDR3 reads CASSPMGGGLPDTQYF. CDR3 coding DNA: TGTGCCAGCAGCCCTATGGGGGGGGGACTACCCGATACGCAGTATTTT.